This TCR beta chain was retrieved from a study of blood T cell repertoires in COVID-19. Study overall: Whether acute or convalescent, the COVID-19 samples came from the United States, Italy and Spain. From T cells, B-cell-depleted T cells, or PBMCs came the material, which was cDNA or gDNA.

V dropped 4 bases and J dropped 7; count of bases not matched to a gene: 5. This CDR3 has 13 amino acids. Germline loops: CDR1 SGHRS, CDR2 YFSETQ. The authors' processing: Researchers report that nucleated cell counts were estimated from reference gene primer amplification. Only in-frame clones appear in the TCRdb table, and some are missing; sequencing was by immunoSEQ multiplex PCR. V, J and clone size derive from that table, while D and trimming were established from the DNA sequence. Here the sample spans around 150,000 clones, roughly 90% being singletons. Sequenced material: peripheral blood. The TCR comes from a man between 60 and 75 years old with active or convalescent COVID-19. The chain carries TRBV5-1 and TRBJ2-1; 7 bases agree with TRBD1. The CDR3 bases are TGCGCCAGCAGCCCCGACAGGGCGAATGAGCAGTTCTTC. Translation gives CASSPDRANEQFF.